This TCR beta chain was retrieved from a study of cytomegalovirus exposure and HLA in healthy donors. The study's findings and limits: The authors later found HLA-associated TCR beta chains more clonally expanded than equally common others. Sequencing had likely introduced a cluster of highly shared sequence variants as an artifact.

A single count supports this clone. Its antigen is still unknown. Researchers ran the PCR with 60 Vbeta and 13 Jbeta primers. Sequencing used immunoSEQ multiplex PCR; TCRdb keeps in-frame clones, though not all of them. The repertoire holds fewer than 200,000 clones, 80% to 85% seen once, with about 1.5% in the top ten. The CDR3 is 16 amino acids. Germline loops: CDR1 KGHSH, CDR2 LQKENI. J gave up 0 bases and V 0 bases, and 4 bases lay outside the gene matches. The V gene is TRBV18, the J gene TRBJ1-1; 7 bases agree with TRBD1. The receptor was isolated from a woman younger than 35 in good health and CMV-seronegative. Sequenced input: PBMCs. As DNA, the CDR3 is TGTGCCAGCTCACCACCAAGGGGGCACGTGAACACTGAAGCTTTCTTT. It yields the protein CASSPPRGHVNTEAFF. Variable domain in full (rest from reference TRBV18 and TRBJ1-1): NAGVMQNPRHLVRRRGQEARLRCSPMKGHSHVYWYRQLPEEGLKFMVYLQKENIIDESGMPKERFSAEFPKEGPSILRIQQVVRGDSAAYFCASSPPRGHVNTEAFFGQGTRLTVV.